This TCR beta chain was identified during a study of T cell responses to AZD1222 COVID-19 vaccine. CDR3 length equals 14 residues. The V gene lost 1 base and the J gene lost 2 bases, with 6 bases spanning the gap. Looked up from germline, CDR1 is SEHNR and CDR2 is FQNEAQ (reference sequence). Using immunoSEQ multiplex PCR, the repertoire was profiled, and TCRdb retains in-frame clones only, with some absent. The sample has around 86,000 clones, nearly 90% seen once; the top ten hold more than 7.5%. Worth noting for this clone: Its target is not known.

Study-level points and caveats: Clonal diversity was possibly underestimated, and the donors were mostly white British, with more females.

This TCR was sampled from an adult in good health. The rearrangement uses TRBV7-9 and TRBJ2-1; no firm D call. The material sequenced was peripheral blood, taken on day 0 of AZD1222 vaccination. Written as DNA, the CDR3 is TGTGCCAGCAGCTTAGGCGGTCCCTACAATGAGCAGTTCTTC. It specifies CASSLGGPYNEQFF. Filled out from reference TRBV7-9 and TRBJ2-1, the complete variable domain reads DTGVSQNPRHKITKRGQNVTFRCDPISEHNRLYWYRQTLGQGPEFLTYFQNEAQLEKSRLLSDRFSAERPKGSFSTLEIQRTEQGDSAMYLCASSLGGPYNEQFFGPGTRLTVL.